This paragraph covers one TCR beta chain sequence. This receptor's antigen is unknown. There are no base qualities to consult, and no much larger clone falls within one base. These data originate in a study of T cell responses to AZD1222 COVID-19 vaccine (dated by TCRdb to about 2021). The study in broad terms: AZD1222 recipients whose second dose came at about 4 weeks and those whose second dose came at about 12 weeks were combined into one group, since spike-specific TCR depth and breadth did not differ between the two schedules. Trial participants were enrolled by age into 18-55, 56-69 and 70-plus year subgroups, with roughly 150, 30 and 60 TCR-sequenced participants respectively. TCR sequencing was performed for about 250 trial participants, of whom about 200 were given two doses of AZD1222 and roughly 25 were given two doses of MenACWY control vaccine. General conclusions and limits of the study: Participants were mostly white British, with more females than males. The authors suggested clonal diversity may have been underestimated. The 56-69-year group was small, and its depth increase did not reach significance, likely because of low power. Because no day 14 peak-response samples were available, the repertoires could be characterized only after the peak T cell response. CD4 TCRs associated with the vaccine covered the entire spike protein, and the dominant responses were in regions 160-218 and 743-854. Epitopes outside the regions mutated in the B.1.351 and B.1.1.7 variants were reportedly recognized by nearly half of the unique spike-specific TCRs. A significant rise in spike-specific TCR breadth and depth was observed after two AZD1222 doses relative to day 0 and relative to MenACWY recipients. Conclusions about previously exposed vaccinees were limited because only six or seven AZD1222 recipients were SARS-CoV-2 seropositive at baseline.

The CDR3 regions of human TCRbeta chains were subjected to immunosequencing. For the original study's pipeline: TCRs in the repertoires were matched against a reference library of SARS-CoV-2-specific TCRs that had been generated with the MIRA antigen-specificity platform. Breadth was defined as the fraction of unique TCRs that were SARS-CoV-2-associated. Depth was defined as the fraction of total T cells that were SARS-CoV-2-associated. Using the MIRA data, every spike-specific TCR was mapped to the spike region that the TCR reacted to and assigned to either a CD4 or a CD8 class. Log10-transformed breadth and depth values were compared by one-way ANOVA with Sidak's multiple comparisons tests. Not all clones reach the TCRdb copy of this immuneACCESS table, which keeps in-frame sequences only. Checked studies attribute under half of the gap to unresolved V genes and leave the rest unexplained. The D gene and trimming were derived from the DNA, and the V and J assignments and clone size from that table. The sample table records some 130,000 clones; about 85% of these occur just once. The ten largest account for approximately 1.4% of the sample.

The time point label of this sample denotes: baseline before first vaccination. Vaccinee samples came from UK trials COV001 and COV002, including a single-blind randomized controlled phase 2/3 trial of AZD1222 (ChAdOx1 nCoV-19) in healthy adults. For TCRbeta chain sequencing, PBMC samples from trial participants were taken at day 0 and at day 28 after the second dose. The CDR1 and CDR2 encoded by the germline V gene (reference sequence) are GTSNPN and SVGIG. V gives up 2 bases and J gives up 4 bases, and the segment between their germline ends measures 15 bases. The CDR3 holds 16 amino acids from the cysteine to the phenylalanine. CDR3 DNA only is kept here, 48 bases in frame from base 1.

This clonotype was sampled from an adult in good health. Specimen: peripheral blood, collected on day 0 of AZD1222 vaccination. The rearrangement joined TRBV30 to TRBJ1-6; there is no confident call for the D gene. The DNA reads as follows: TGTGCCTGGAGTCCTACAGCGAGGTTTTATAATTCACCCCTCCACTTT. It translates as CAWSPTARFYNSPLHF.